A single sample gave rise to the 28 T cell receptor beta chains below, sequenced in a study of shared clonotypes between healthy human individuals. The table came from immunoSEQ multiplex PCR; TCRdb's copy has only in-frame clones and leaves some out. The table has some 2.3 million clones, more than 85% seen once. Sequenced material: naive CD4+ T cells from PBMCs. Subset indicated: CD45RA+ positively selected. These receptor sequences come from a man aged 18 to 29 in good health. Some clones in this sample may be carry-over from other donors' samples.

The chain has TRBV5-1 and TRBJ2-7, with D tentatively TRBD2 (5 bases). The CDR3 runs 13 residues. Germline CDR1 is SGHRS and CDR2 is YFSETQ. V was shortened by 4 bases and J by 6 bases, with 14 bases between the two germline ends. The CDR3: CASSPTIKGEQYF. The DNA for the CDR3 is TGCGCCAGCAGCCCGACTATTAAGGGCGAGCAGTACTTC.

Written as DNA, the CDR3 is TGTGCCTGGAGTGGTGGGCCCTACAATGAGCAGTTCTTC. Translation gives CAWSGGPYNEQFF. V usage is TRBV30 and J usage is TRBJ2-1; D ambiguous. This CDR3 is built from 13 residues. Germline V gene sequence: CDR1 GTSNPN, CDR2 SVGIG (reference sequence). Trimming removed 1 base at V and 2 bases at J, with 6 bases between.

This clone has only a few counts. This sequence joins TRBV28 and TRBJ2-2, with no clear D. Trimming pared 3 bases from V and 3 bases from J, leaving 8 bases between. Germline V gives CDR1 MDHEN, CDR2 SYDVKM. The CDR3 length is 14 residues. The CDR3 DNA sequence: TGTGCCAGCAGTTTTACCCAGTACACCGGGGAGCTGTTTTTT. Protein sequence: CASSFTQYTGELFF.

The chain couples TRBV18 to TRBJ1-3; D is possibly TRBD1 (5 bases). The germline CDR1 and CDR2 sequences are KGHSH and LQKENI. V was cut by 1 base and J by 0 bases, with 10 bases left in between. This CDR3 contains 16 residues. CDR3 in amino acids: CASSPLPGNSGNTIYF. CDR3 nucleotides: TGTGCCAGCTCACCACTCCCAGGGAACTCTGGAAACACCATATATTTT.

The chain carries TRBV27 and TRBJ2-3; 9 positions match TRBD2. The CDR3 has 17 amino acids. Trimming took 6 bases from V and 0 from J; bases not matched to a gene: 10. In germline, CDR1 is MNHEY, CDR2 SMNVEV (reference sequence). CDR3 in DNA: TGTGCCAGCAGAAGAACCTCTAGCGGGACGAGCACAGATACGCAGTATTTT. This gives the protein CASRRTSSGTSTDTQYF.

V and J are TRBV6-6 and TRBJ1-3; TRBD1 agrees at 7 bases. In germline, CDR1 is MNHNY, CDR2 SVGAGI (reference sequence). The CDR3 spans 16 residues. V shed 5 bases and J 4 bases; nucleotides not matched to a gene: 11. The CDR3 here is CASSSSGGLAGNTIYF. CDR3 in DNA: TGTGCCAGCAGTAGCTCAGGGGGATTAGCGGGAAACACCATATATTTT.

V gene TRBV7-2 combines with J gene TRBJ1-2; D perhaps matches TRBD1 (5 bases). CDR1 and CDR2 (germline): SGHTA, FQGNSA. The V and J ends lost 3 bases and 4 bases respectively, with 12 bases between them. The CDR3 runs 14 residues. The CDR3 coding sequence is TGTGCCAGCAGCTTTTCTGAAGGGGTCTATGGCTACACCTTC. This translates into CASSFSEGVYGYTF.

This clone was seen more than once but under ten times. The chain has TRBV7-3 and TRBJ1-1; D is perhaps TRBD1 (5 bases). Trimming left V 2 bases short and J 0 bases short, with 10 bases between. CDR1 SGHTA and CDR2 FQGTGA come from the germline V gene. The CDR3 runs to 15 residues. The CDR3 DNA follows: TGTGCCAGCAGCTTAGAACGACAGATGAACACTGAAGCTTTCTTT. Its translation is CASSLERQMNTEAFF.

The genes are TRBV5-5 and TRBJ2-2; a possible D gene is TRBD2 (6 bases). Trimming shortened V by 4 bases and J by 0 bases, and 16 bases separated the two germline ends. This CDR3 is 17 amino acids long. The V gene's germline CDR1 is SGHKS and CDR2 YYEKEE (reference sequence). The CDR3 is CASSPRGGGTNTGELFF. The CDR3 DNA reads as TGTGCCAGCAGCCCCCGGGGTGGAGGGACGAACACCGGGGAGCTGTTTTTT.

This clone was seen only once. The chain joins TRBV2 to TRBJ2-2; D ambiguous. Germline V gives CDR1 SNHLY, CDR2 FYNNEI. The V gene lost 7 bases and the J gene lost 4 bases, with 4 bases spanning the gap. The CDR3 contains 11 residues. In DNA, the CDR3 is TGTGCCAGCAAGAGCACCGGGGAGCTGTTTTTT. Amino acids: CASKSTGELFF.

The rearrangement uses TRBV4-3 and TRBJ2-1; TRBD1 or TRBD2 may be the D gene (5 bases each). This CDR3 spans 17 amino acids. The V end was cut by 0 bases, the J end by 7 bases, with 19 bases between. CDR1 is LGHNA, CDR2 YSLEER, per germline. In DNA form, the CDR3 reads TGCGCCAGCAGCCAAGATCTAATGAGGGGAATATGGAATGAGCAGTTCTTC. It translates to CASSQDLMRGIWNEQFF.

The chain recombines TRBV19 with TRBJ1-1; D may be TRBD1 (6 bases). CDR1 is LNHDA and CDR2 is SQIVND in the germline V gene (reference sequence). Trimming pared 10 bases from V and 5 bases from J, leaving 17 bases between. This CDR3 spans 13 amino acids. The CDR3 region has the DNA TGTGCCACCACGAGGGCTAGGGGGACTGAAGCTTTCTTT. Residues: CATTRARGTEAFF.

Worth noting for this clone: Within the sample, other DNA sequences also encode this same CDR3. The rearrangement links TRBV27 to TRBJ2-2; D remains ambiguous. This CDR3 has 14 residues. CDR1 and CDR2 from the germline V gene are MNHEY and SMNVEV (reference sequence). The V end lost 3 bases, the J end lost 5 bases, and 10 bases lay between the germline ends. CDR3 in amino acids: CASSLSLGTGELFF. In DNA, the CDR3 is TGTGCCAGCAGTTTGTCTTTAGGGACCGGGGAGCTGTTTTTT.

This chain links TRBV2 with TRBJ2-7; D not certain. This CDR3 has 12 amino acids. CDR1 and CDR2 from the germline V gene are SNHLY and FYNNEI. The ends were cut back, 2 bases at V and 3 bases at J, with 5 bases in the middle. Written as DNA, the CDR3 is TGTGCCAGCAGTGAAATTATCTACGAGCAGTACTTC. Translation gives CASSEIIYEQYF.

V usage is TRBV7-2 and J usage is TRBJ2-7; 7 positions match TRBD1. The CDR3 consists of 14 residues. From germline, CDR1 is SGHTA and CDR2 FQGNSA. The J segment lost 5 bases and the V segment lost 5 bases, leaving 9 bases of the junction unmatched. The CDR3 sequence: CASSPQGTFDEQYF. CDR3 bases: TGTGCCAGCAGCCCACAGGGGACATTCGACGAGCAGTACTTC.

This clone was counted once. The chain joins TRBV18 to TRBJ1-4; D is undetermined. The ends were cut back, 8 bases at V and 5 bases at J, with 18 bases in the middle. Germline-derived CDR1 and CDR2 are KGHSH and LQKENI. This CDR3 has 15 residues. This CDR3 is CASTPLPAWNEKLFF. In DNA form, the CDR3 reads TGTGCCAGCACCCCGTTGCCAGCCTGGAATGAAAAACTGTTTTTT.

The gene calls are TRBV28 and TRBJ2-1, with TRBD2 as a possible D gene (5 bases). Germline CDR1 and CDR2: MDHEN and SYDVKM. The V end was cut by 5 bases, the J end by 5 bases, with 16 bases between. This CDR3 spans 15 amino acids. Here the CDR3 reads CASSPLARLNNEQFF. The CDR3, as DNA: TGTGCCAGCAGTCCTCTAGCAAGGCTCAACAATGAGCAGTTCTTC.

The V gene is TRBV7-2, the J gene TRBJ2-1; D is possibly TRBD2 (6 bases). The CDR3 is 12 residues long. Germline CDR1 is SGHTA and CDR2 is FQGNSA. V shed 4 bases and J shed 16 bases, with 17 bases lying between them. CDR3 sequence: CASSSPGLKGFF. The CDR3, as DNA: TGTGCCAGCAGCTCCCCGGGACTGAAAGGTTTCTTC. Supplemented by reference TRBV7-2 and TRBJ2-1, the full variable domain reads GAGVSQSPSNKVTEKGKDVELRCDPISGHTALYWYRQSLGQGLEFLIYFQGNSAPDKSGLPSDRFSAERTGGSVSTLTIQRTQQEDSAVYLCASSSPGLKGFFGPGTRLTVL.

This clone has only one observation. The chain joins TRBV15 to TRBJ2-5, with a possible D match to TRBD2 (6 bases). This CDR3 region has 13 residues. Germline assignment: CDR1 LNHNV and CDR2 YYDKDF (reference sequence). Trimming left V 9 bases short and J 7 bases short, with 18 bases between. The CDR3 sequence: CATGPPREGTQYF. Written as DNA, the CDR3 is TGTGCCACTGGGCCTCCGCGGGAAGGGACCCAGTACTTC.

V usage is TRBV5-1 and J usage is TRBJ2-2; D unresolved. The V end lost 4 bases, the J end lost 0 bases, and 10 bases lay between the germline ends. The CDR3 spans 15 residues. Germline values: CDR1 SGHRS, CDR2 YFSETQ. DNA of the CDR3: TGCGCCAGCAGCCGGACGGCTTCGAACACCGGGGAGCTGTTTTTT. Translating gives CASSRTASNTGELFF. Full variable domain (remainder filled in from reference TRBV5-1 and TRBJ2-2): KAGVTQTPRYLIKTRGQQVTLSCSPISGHRSVSWYQQTPGQGLQFLFEYFSETQRNKGNFPGRFSGRQFSNSRSEMNVSTLELGDSALYLCASSRTASNTGELFFGEGSRLTVL.

The V and J genes are TRBV4-1 and TRBJ2-1; 12 bases are shared with TRBD2. The CDR3 extends over 16 amino acids. Losses at the gene ends were 3 bases for V and 7 bases for J; bases not matched to a gene: 7. Germline V gene data show CDR1 as MGHRA and CDR2 as YSYEKL. In nucleotides, the CDR3 is TGCGCCAGCAGCCAGATGGGACTAGCGGGCAGTAATGAGCAGTTCTTC. Translation: CASSQMGLAGSNEQFF.

The chain joins TRBV4-1 to TRBJ2-7; 9 bases match TRBD2. V lost 3 bases to trimming and J lost 0 bases; unmatched junction nucleotides: 3. The CDR3 has 15 amino acids. Germline V lookup: CDR1 MGHRA, CDR2 YSYEKL. The CDR3 DNA sequence: TGCGCCAGCAGCCATGGACTAGCGTACTCCTACGAGCAGTACTTC. Protein sequence: CASSHGLAYSYEQYF.

Points on this clone: This specimen includes other DNA sequences encoding the same CDR3. This chain links TRBV19 with TRBJ2-3; 8 nucleotides align to TRBD2. Germline loops: CDR1 LNHDA, CDR2 SQIVND (reference sequence). This CDR3 has 13 amino acids. V shed 9 bases, J shed 2 bases, and the junction held 4 bases outside the gene matches. The CDR3 nucleotides read TGTGCCAGCGGACTAGCAGACACAGATACGCAGTATTTT. Translating gives CASGLADTDTQYF.

This chain links TRBV6-5 with TRBJ1-1; 8 bases are shared with TRBD1. CDR3 length equals 15 residues. CDR1 MNHEY and CDR2 SVGAGI come from the germline V gene. V lost 6 bases, J lost 0 bases, and 6 bases stayed unmatched. CDR3 region: CASSRTGLMNTEAFF. The CDR3 coding sequence is TGTGCCAGCAGCCGGACAGGGCTAATGAACACTGAAGCTTTCTTT.

The chain uses TRBV7-3 and TRBJ2-2; 8 bases fit TRBD2. The CDR3 contains 17 residues. Germline lookup yields CDR1 SGHTA and CDR2 FQGTGA. Losses at the gene ends were 2 bases for V and 2 bases for J; bases not matched to a gene: 7. Here the CDR3 DNA reads TGTGCCAGCAGCTTAGTAGCCAGCGGGAGAAACACCGGGGAGCTGTTTTTT. It encodes CASSLVASGRNTGELFF.

J is TRBJ2-4 and V is TRBV28; 9 bases fit TRBD2. The V segment lost 6 bases and the J segment 2 bases; nucleotides outside the gene matches: 5. Germline V gene data show CDR1 as MDHEN and CDR2 as SYDVKM. The CDR3 spans 15 residues. The CDR3 sequence: CASSSRGGPKNIQYF. CDR3 sequence (DNA): TGTGCCAGCAGCTCGCGGGGGGGTCCCAAAAACATTCAGTACTTC. Full variable domain (rest looked up from reference TRBV28 and TRBJ2-4): DVKVTQSSRYLVKRTGEKVFLECVQDMDHENMFWYRQDPGLGLRLIYFSYDVKMKEKGDIPEGYSVSREKKERFSLILESASTNQTSMYLCASSSRGGPKNIQYFGAGTRLSVL.

The chain joins TRBV7-8 to TRBJ1-5; D is uncertain. The CDR3 extends over 15 amino acids. V was clipped by 5 bases and J by 4 bases, with 15 bases between them. Germline assignment: CDR1 SGHVS and CDR2 FQNEAQ. The CDR3, as DNA: TGTGCCAGCAGCCGAGACACGGGTCCGAATCAGCCCCAGCATTTT. Protein: CASSRDTGPNQPQHF.

The V and J genes are TRBV5-8 and TRBJ2-7, with D perhaps TRBD1 (5 bases). The CDR3 sequence is 15 residues long. CDR1 and CDR2 (germline): SGHTS, YDEGEE. With 0 bases removed from V and 3 bases from J, the gap between germline ends came to 13 bases. The CDR3 spells CASSLGQGIGYEQYF. In nucleotides, the CDR3 is TGTGCCAGCAGCTTGGGGCAGGGAATTGGCTACGAGCAGTACTTC.